These 10 T cell receptor beta chains were sequenced from one sample in a study of cytotoxic CD8 clonotypes in ibrutinib-treated CLL. The method was immunoSEQ multiplex PCR; TCRdb's version includes in-frame clones alone and lacks a portion of them. This sample carries roughly 51,000 clones, roughly 50% of them seen once, and the ten largest clones take approximately 32%. The specimen comprised PBMCs, sampled after 12 months of ibrutinib treatment. Source of these receptors: a human donor with chronic lymphocytic leukemia.

The gene calls are TRBV5-1 and TRBJ1-4; the D gene is possibly TRBD1 (6 bases). Germline V gene lookup returns CDR1 SGHRS and CDR2 YFSETQ. V lost 4 bases and J lost 4, with 11 bases in between. The CDR3 has 14 amino acids. CDR3 in amino acids: CASSRDTNNEKLFF. The CDR3 nucleotides are TGCGCCAGCAGCCGGGACACCAATAATGAAAAACTGTTTTTT. Using reference TRBV5-1 and TRBJ1-4 for the parts outside the CDR3, the full variable domain is KAGVTQTPRYLIKTRGQQVTLSCSPISGHRSVSWYQQTPGQGLQFLFEYFSETQRNKGNFPGRFSGRQFSNSRSEMNVSTLELGDSALYLCASSRDTNNEKLFFGSGTQLSVL.

This clone was seen a few times. This chain links TRBV5-1 with TRBJ2-7, with 8 bases lining up with TRBD1. Germline V gives CDR1 SGHRS, CDR2 YFSETQ. CDR3 length: 14 amino acids. V trimming: 4 bases; J trimming: 5 bases; junction bases outside the gene matches: 8. The chain's CDR3 is CASSLDRALDEQYF. CDR3 in DNA: TGCGCCAGCAGCCTGGACAGGGCTTTGGACGAGCAGTACTTC.

V usage is TRBV5-4 and J usage is TRBJ2-7; TRBD1 or TRBD2 may be the D gene (5 bases each). The germline V gene has CDR1 SGHNT and CDR2 YYREEE (reference sequence). This CDR3 has 13 amino acids. V lost 5 bases and J 3 bases, leaving 12 bases between the germline ends. CDR3 protein: CASSLWGNYEQYF. DNA for the CDR3: TGTGCCAGCAGTTTGTGGGGGAACTACGAGCAGTACTTC.

The chain uses TRBV29-1 and TRBJ1-2, with 9 bases aligning to TRBD1. The CDR3 is made up of 13 amino acids. The ends lost 5 bases at V and 8 bases at J; junction bases unmatched: 9. CDR1 is SQVTM and CDR2 is ANQGSEA in the germline V gene. The CDR3, as DNA: TGCAGCGTTACTATCCGGGACAGGGTCGGCTACACCTTC. The encoded protein is CSVTIRDRVGYTF.

The chain recombines TRBV7-3 with TRBJ1-3; D is uncertain. The CDR3 totals 14 residues. The germline CDR1 and CDR2 sequences are SGHTA and FQGTGA. Deletions cut 2 bases from V and 1 base from J, with 6 bases between. The CDR3 loop is CASSLGPSGNTIYF. DNA for the CDR3: TGTGCCAGCAGCTTAGGACCGTCTGGAAACACCATATATTTT.

This clone was observed a handful of times. The V and J genes are TRBV5-1 and TRBJ2-5, with a possible D match to TRBD1 (6 bases). Between the trimmed V and J ends, which lost 4 bases and 6 bases, there was a span of 10 bases. The germline CDR1 and CDR2 sequences are SGHRS and YFSETQ. CDR3 length: 12 residues. CDR3 nucleotide sequence: TGCGCCAGCAGCGACCAGGGGAAGACCCAGTACTTC. This translates into CASSDQGKTQYF.

This chain connects TRBV2 to TRBJ1-1; 8 nucleotides line up with TRBD1. The CDR3 is 13 amino acids. Germline V gives CDR1 SNHLY, CDR2 FYNNEI. J gave up 3 bases and V 6 bases, and 3 bases lay outside the gene matches. CDR3 region: CASRSTGDTEAFF. CDR3 in DNA: TGTGCCAGCAGGTCGACAGGGGACACTGAAGCTTTCTTT.

The table lists this clone with a count of one. This rearrangement joins TRBV5-8 to TRBJ2-7; tentative D call: TRBD2 (5 bases). The CDR3 sequence is 14 residues long. Deletions cut 5 bases from V and 0 bases from J, with 12 bases between. Germline V gene sequence: CDR1 SGHTS, CDR2 YDEGEE. CDR3 sequence reads: CASRTRRGSYEQYF. In nucleotides, the CDR3 is TGTGCCAGCAGGACCCGACGGGGCTCCTACGAGCAGTACTTC.

The CDR3 DNA is TGTGCCAGCAAAAAGCGGGACACCAATTTCTATGGCTACACCTTC. It encodes CASKKRDTNFYGYTF. The J gene is TRBJ1-2, the V gene TRBV28; possibly TRBD1 for D (6 bases). Trimming took 7 bases from V and 4 from J, leaving 19 bases between them. CDR3 length: 15 amino acids. Germline V lookup: CDR1 MDHEN, CDR2 SYDVKM.

Here the CDR3 reads CASSWGTGGEQYF. CDR3 bases: TGTGCCAGCAGTTGGGGGACAGGGGGCGAGCAGTACTTC. The J gene is TRBJ2-7, the V gene TRBV5-4, with 11 nucleotides matching TRBD1. The J segment lost 6 bases and the V segment lost 5 bases, leaving 4 bases of the junction unmatched. The germline V gene encodes CDR1 SGHNT and CDR2 YYREEE (reference sequence). This CDR3 comprises 13 residues.